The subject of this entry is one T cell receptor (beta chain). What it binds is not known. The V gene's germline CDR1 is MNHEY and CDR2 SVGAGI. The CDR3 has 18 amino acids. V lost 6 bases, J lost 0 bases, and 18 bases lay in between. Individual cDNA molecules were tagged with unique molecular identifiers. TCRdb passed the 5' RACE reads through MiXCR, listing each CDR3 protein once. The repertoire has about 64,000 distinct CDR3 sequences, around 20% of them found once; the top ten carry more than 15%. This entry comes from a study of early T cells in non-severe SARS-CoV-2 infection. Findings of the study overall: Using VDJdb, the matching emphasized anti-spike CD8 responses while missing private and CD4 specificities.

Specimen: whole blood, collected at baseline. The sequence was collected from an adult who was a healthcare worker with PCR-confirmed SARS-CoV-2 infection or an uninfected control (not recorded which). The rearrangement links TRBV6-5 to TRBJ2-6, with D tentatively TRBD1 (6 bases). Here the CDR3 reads CASSRGHPGGSGANVLTF. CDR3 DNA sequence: TGTGCCAGCAGCAGGGGACACCCTGGTGGCTCTGGGGCCAACGTCCTGACTTTC.